Sequencing of this T cell receptor beta chain was carried out in a study of CXCR3-negative and CXCR3-positive naive CD8 T cells. Overall study findings and caveats: Naive cells with CXCR3 showed TRB CDR3s that were more hydrophobic than those in CXCR3-negative naive cells.

Details on this clonotype: Its cognate antigen is unknown.

The CDR3 runs 14 residues. Germline CDR1 SQVTM, CDR2 ANQGSEA. Carrying UMI labels, the TRB cDNA libraries were prepared through 5' RACE. From the 5' RACE reads, TCRdb lists one entry per CDR3 protein and no DNA. The specimen's table records about 63,000 distinct CDR3 sequences. Sequencing input: naive CXCR3+ CD8+ T cells from blood. Subset described: CD45RO-CCR7+CD27+CD95- naive CD8+ T cells expressing CXCR3 (TNR3+). This TCR derives from a human donor in good health. Some clones in this sample may be carry-over from other donors' samples. The chain has TRBV29-1 and TRBJ2-1; TCRdb selects TRBD1, and the lack of DNA leaves this call unchecked. The CDR3 sequence is CSAPPWGGGNEQFF.